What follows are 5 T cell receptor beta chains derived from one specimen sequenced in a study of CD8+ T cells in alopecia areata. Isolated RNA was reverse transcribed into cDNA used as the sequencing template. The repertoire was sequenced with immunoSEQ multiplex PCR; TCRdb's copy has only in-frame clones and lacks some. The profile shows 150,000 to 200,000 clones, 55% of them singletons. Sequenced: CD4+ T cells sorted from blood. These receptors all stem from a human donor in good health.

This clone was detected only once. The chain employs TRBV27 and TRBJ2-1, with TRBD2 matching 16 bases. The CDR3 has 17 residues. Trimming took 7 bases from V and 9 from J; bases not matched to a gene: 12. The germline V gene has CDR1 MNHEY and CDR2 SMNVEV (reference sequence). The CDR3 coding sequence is TGTGCCAGCAAGGGACTAGCGGGAGGGCTACCTTCGGGTGAGCAGTTCTTC. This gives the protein CASKGLAGGLPSGEQFF.

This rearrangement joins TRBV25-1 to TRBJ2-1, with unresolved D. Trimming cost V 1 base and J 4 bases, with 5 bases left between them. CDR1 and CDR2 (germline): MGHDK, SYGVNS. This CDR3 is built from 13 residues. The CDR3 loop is CASSELGYNEQFF. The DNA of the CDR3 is TGTGCCAGCAGTGAATTGGGGTACAATGAGCAGTTCTTC. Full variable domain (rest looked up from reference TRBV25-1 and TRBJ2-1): EADIYQTPRYLVIGTGKKITLECSQTMGHDKMYWYQQDPGMELHLIHYSYGVNSTEKGDLSSESTVSRIRTEHFPLTLESARPSHTSQYLCASSELGYNEQFFGPGTRLTVL.

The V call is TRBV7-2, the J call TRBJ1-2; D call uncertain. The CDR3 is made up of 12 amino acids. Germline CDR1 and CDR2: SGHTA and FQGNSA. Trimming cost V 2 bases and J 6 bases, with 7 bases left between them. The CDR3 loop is CASSLWADGYTF. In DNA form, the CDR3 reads TGTGCCAGCAGCTTATGGGCTGATGGCTACACCTTC. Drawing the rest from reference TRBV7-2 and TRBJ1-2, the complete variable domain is GAGVSQSPSNKVTEKGKDVELRCDPISGHTALYWYRQSLGQGLEFLIYFQGNSAPDKSGLPSDRFSAERTGGSVSTLTIQRTQQEDSAVYLCASSLWADGYTFGSGTRLTVV.

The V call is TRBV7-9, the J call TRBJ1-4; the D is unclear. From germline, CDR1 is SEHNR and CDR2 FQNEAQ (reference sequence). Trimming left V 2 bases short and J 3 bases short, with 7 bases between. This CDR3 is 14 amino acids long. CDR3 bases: TGTGCCAGCAGCTTAAGGCCTGCTAATGAAAAACTGTTTTTT. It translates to CASSLRPANEKLFF.

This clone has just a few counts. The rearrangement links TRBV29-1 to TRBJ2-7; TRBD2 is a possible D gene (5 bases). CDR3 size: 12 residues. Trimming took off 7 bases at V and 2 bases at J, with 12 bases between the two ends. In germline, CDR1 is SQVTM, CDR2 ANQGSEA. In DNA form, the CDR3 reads TGCAGCGCTCTAGAGGGCCCCTACGAGCAGTACTTC. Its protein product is CSALEGPYEQYF.